The T cell receptor (beta chain) described here comes from a study of T cells in Graves' hyperthyroidism and ophthalmopathy (dated by TCRdb to about 2019). As for the study more broadly: Peripheral blood samples were taken at initial diagnosis, before any treatment was given. A discovery cohort of roughly 100 patients, approximately 45 with Graves' ophthalmopathy and over 55 with stable Graves' hyperthyroidism, was used to find distinguishing TCR V-J signatures. Whether ophthalmopathy could be predicted prospectively was tested in an independent validation cohort made up of fewer than 20 hyperthyroidism patients plus 17 patients who later progressed to ophthalmopathy. The 100 discovery patients were divided at random into training and test sets in a 7:3 ratio. In six Graves' hyperthyroidism patients, the study also compared T-cell repertoires from thyroid tissue with T-cell repertoires from blood. Following sampling, methimazole starting at 30 mg daily was given to hyperthyroidism patients, and high-dose intravenous methylprednisolone was given to ophthalmopathy patients. The paper reports TCR Vbeta CDR3 sequencing of about 140 peripheral blood samples: around 45 ophthalmopathy, under 85 hyperthyroidism and roughly 17 progressor patients.

The TCR beta CDR3 regions were amplified from the RNA transcripts. A first-round RT-PCR of the TCR CDR3 used the HTBI primer set with the Qiagen OneStep RT-PCR kit. The libraries were constructed in a second round of multiplex PCR and then size-selected and purified. Paired-end sequencing of the libraries was performed with 100 bp reads on an Illumina HiSeq2000. Per the authors' processing: SOAPnuke was used to process the raw data, throwing out any read that contained adapters or uncalled bases, had a mean Phred below 15, or lacked an exact constant-primer or identifier match. High-quality paired reads were merged with COPE v1.2.5, and unique nucleotide sequences were defined as clonotypes. Clonotypes were aligned to IMGT TRBV, TRBD and TRBJ reference segments using MiTCR v1.1. The analysis was restricted to V-J combinations with a frequency above 0.0001, which together covered 99.2% of the repertoires. A TCS score was defined as the ratio of F50 (clonal expansion) to E x V (chaos), with BLOSUM62-based TCRdist applied between CDR3 peptides within each V-J. Welch's t-statistics and random forest reduced around 510 V-J features to some 14, which were used in a naive Bayes classifier (R e1071). The Morisita-Horn index was used to measure how similar the thyroid and blood repertoires were. Through fastp at Q25 and MiXCR, TCRdb rebuilt clones from the public reads, retaining in-frame beta chains. One record per CDR3 amino acid sequence lists the most common genes and DNA. The authors' filters were not applied to this entry. The sample table lists approximately 870,000 distinct CDR3 sequences, roughly 40% of them with a count of one. 7.5% to 9.5% of the sample is held by the ten biggest clonotypes.

This clonotype showed up just a few times. No antigen is known for it. Base qualities are not provided; no much larger clone lies one nucleotide away. Points the paper makes about the study in general: In cross-validation, a model built on a 13 V-J signature told ophthalmopathy apart from stable hyperthyroidism with 85% to 90% sensitivity and approximately 81% specificity, and in testing the same model reached 80%/75%. In validation, the model predicted progression to ophthalmopathy with approximately 71% sensitivity and 72% to 85% specificity, a median of about 6 months before onset. No statistical method was used to fix the sample size in advance, and group allocation was not hidden from the investigators. Most expanded thyroid clonotypes (frequency above 0.001) were also detected in blood, suggesting blood repertoires may reflect thyroid immune responses.

Stable Graves' hyperthyroidism was defined as the absence of progression to ophthalmopathy over 18 months of follow-up. Hyperthyroidism patients were newly diagnosed, with disease duration under 2 months, and aged 18 to 65 years. Exclusion was applied to patients with uncontrolled infections, other autoimmune diseases, pregnancy or lactation. Diagnoses relied on clinical symptoms, serum thyroxine and TRAb, thyroid ultrasound and orbital computed tomography. PBMCs were isolated from about 9.2 ml of fresh peripheral blood by Ficoll-Paque density gradient centrifugation. Total RNA was extracted using Trizol reagent, and RNA quality was assessed on an Agilent 2100 Bioanalyzer. The germline V and J ends show losses of 9 bases and 2 bases respectively, and no gene match explains 19 bases of the junction. CDR1 and CDR2 (LNHDA, SQIVND) derive from the germline V gene (reference sequence). The CDR3 measures 18 amino acids from cysteine to phenylalanine. Only CDR3 DNA remains: 54 bases, in frame from the first base.

The TCR was taken from a man aged 18 to 30 with Graves' hyperthyroidism. Source material: blood. Recombination linked TRBV19 to TRBJ2-5; 9 central bases correspond to TRBD1. The DNA sequence is TGTGCCAGCTCGCCCGGGACAGGGTTCGGCATGGTACAAGAGACCCAGTACTTC. This yields the protein CASSPGTGFGMVQETQYF.